These 28 T cell receptor beta chains were all obtained from the same sample, sequenced in a study of blood T cells in healthy people across ages. The second PCR ran about 6 to 12 cycles with a sample-barcoded 5' primer and J-beta primers. TCRdb independently ran MiXCR on the 5' RACE reads; one entry per CDR3 protein. Of 650,000 to 1,000,000 distinct CDR3 sequences listed, around 36% were seen once; the top ten hold over 10%. The source material was blood. Source of these receptors: a man younger than 35 in good health.

As regards this clonotype: At one end, the junction sequence differs from germline, possibly due to a read error. V usage is TRBV12-3 or TRBV12-4 and J usage is TRBJ2-3; D may match TRBD1 or TRBD2 (5 bases each). This CDR3 contains 16 residues. CDR3 coding DNA: TGTGCCAGCAGTTCCCCCTGGGGCGGGCGCACAGATACGCAATATTTT. Translation: CASSSPWGGRTDTQYF.

J is TRBJ2-3 and V is TRBV11-2; D call uncertain. V was clipped by 5 bases and J by 4 bases, with 10 bases between them. This CDR3 is built from 13 residues. CDR1 is SGHAT, CDR2 FQNNGV, per germline. Written as DNA, the CDR3 is TGTGCCAGCAGCCTACTCCCGTCAGATACGCAGTATTTT. Amino acid sequence: CASSLLPSDTQYF.

This clonotype appeared many times. This chain links TRBV9 with TRBJ2-1, with D perhaps matching TRBD1 (6 bases). V lost 4 bases and J 5 bases, leaving 13 bases between the germline ends. This CDR3 has 14 residues. Germline V lookup: CDR1 SGDLS, CDR2 YYNGEE. The CDR3 loop reads CASSLQQGNNEQFF. CDR3 DNA sequence: TGTGCCAGCAGCTTACAACAGGGTAACAATGAGCAGTTCTTC.

This clonotype was observed a few times. This sequence joins TRBV5-6 and TRBJ1-1; D may be TRBD1 (5 bases). The germline gives CDR1 SGHDT, CDR2 YYEEEE. CDR3 length: 13 amino acids. The V end was cut by 4 bases, the J end by 7 bases, with 14 bases between. Here the CDR3 DNA reads TGTGCCAGCAGCGTTCCAGGGAACCGTGAAGCTTTCTTT. Encoded protein: CASSVPGNREAFF.

This chain links TRBV9 with TRBJ1-1, with 11 bases lining up with TRBD1. CDR1 is SGDLS and CDR2 is YYNGEE in the germline V gene. The CDR3 is made up of 15 amino acids. J gave up 4 bases and V 6 bases, and 8 bases lay outside the gene matches. The CDR3 spells CASNAHGQGATEAFF. The CDR3 DNA is TGTGCCAGCAACGCCCATGGACAGGGGGCCACTGAAGCTTTCTTT.

This clonotype has a count of ten or more. The chain carries TRBV4-3 and TRBJ2-3, with D uncertain. The V end lost 0 bases, the J end lost 5 bases, and 9 bases lay between the germline ends. This CDR3 is built from 14 residues. Germline CDR1 and CDR2: LGHNA and YSLEER. Written as DNA, the CDR3 is TGCGCCAGCAGCCAAGATCACGAGTTAGATACGCAGTATTTT. Translation: CASSQDHELDTQYF.

This clonotype was counted between two and nine times. The chain combines TRBV20-1 with TRBJ2-3, with 12 bases identical to TRBD2. Germline assignment: CDR1 DFQATT and CDR2 SNEGSKA (reference sequence). CDR3 length equals 13 residues. The CDR3 spells CSLAGGGADTQYF. CDR3 sequence (DNA): TGCAGCCTAGCGGGGGGGGGCGCAGATACGCAGTATTTT.

The table lists this clonotype with a few counts. The genes are TRBV9 and TRBJ2-1; D is perhaps TRBD1 (6 bases). V was trimmed by 1 base and J by 5 bases, leaving 10 bases between them. Germline V gene lookup returns CDR1 SGDLS and CDR2 YYNGEE. The CDR3 is 14 residues long. CDR3 region: CASSVKGQNNEQFF. As DNA, the CDR3 is TGTGCCAGCAGCGTAAAGGGACAAAACAATGAGCAGTTCTTC.

The rearrangement joins TRBV4-3 to TRBJ1-6; TRBD1 might be the D (6 bases). Germline loops: CDR1 LGHNA, CDR2 YSLEER. The CDR3 is 16 residues long. The ends were cut back, 0 bases at V and 10 bases at J, with 16 bases in the middle. CDR3 DNA sequence: TGCGCCAGCAGCCAAGATCGGGGGGGGCTACGGTCACCCCTCCACTTT. As protein: CASSQDRGGLRSPLHF.

This clonotype turned up a few times. This may be a read error: a much more frequent sequence differs by one nucleotide. The CDR3 spells CAGGAGFTEAFF. CDR3 sequence (DNA): TGTGCCGGGGGCGCAGGGTTCACTGAAGCTTTCTTT. The chain recombines TRBV30 with TRBJ1-1, with D tentatively TRBD1 (6 bases). Germline V lookup: CDR1 GTSNPN, CDR2 SVGIG (reference sequence). Trimming took off 8 bases at V and 4 bases at J, with 14 bases between the two ends. The CDR3 totals 12 residues. The whole variable domain, filled in from reference TRBV30 and TRBJ1-1, reads SQTIHQWPATLVQPVGSPLSLECTVEGTSNPNLYWYRQAAGRGLQLLFYSVGIGQISSEVPQNLSASRPQDRQFILSSKKLLLSDSGFYLCAGGAGFTEAFFGQGTRLTVV.

This chain joins TRBV12-3 or TRBV12-4 and TRBJ1-1, with D unclear. Trimming took off 6 bases at V and 0 bases at J, with 8 bases between the two ends. The CDR3 totals 13 residues. This CDR3 reads CASSIIMNTEAFF. CDR3 coding DNA: TGTGCCAGCAGCATAATCATGAACACTGAAGCTTTCTTT.

The chain has TRBV5-1 and TRBJ2-7; 9 bases agree with TRBD2. Germline assignment: CDR1 SGHRS and CDR2 YFSETQ. The CDR3 loop spans 15 amino acids. J gave up 1 base and V 4 bases, and 6 bases lay outside the gene matches. In nucleotides, the CDR3 is TGCGCCAGCAGCCCGATGACTAGCGGTTCCTACGAGCAGTACTTC. Protein: CASSPMTSGSYEQYF.

Remarks on this clonotype: It may be a read error: a sequence one base away is much more abundant. The chain combines TRBV20-1 with TRBJ2-3, with D maybe TRBD2 (6 bases). CDR3 length equals 14 residues. Germline CDR1 reads DFQATT; CDR2 reads SNEGSKA (reference sequence). The DNA of the CDR3 is TGCAGTGCTAAAGGGGCGGGGAGCACAGATATGCAGTATTTT. It is translated as CSAKGAGSTDMQYF.

The chain uses TRBV27 and TRBJ1-2, with 9 bases aligning to TRBD1. V was clipped by 2 bases and J by 4 bases; unmatched bases: 5. The length of the CDR3 is 15 residues. CDR1 MNHEY and CDR2 SMNVEV come from the germline V gene (reference sequence). Here the CDR3 reads CASSLRVGQGYGYTF. In nucleotides, the CDR3 is TGTGCCAGCAGTTTAAGGGTGGGACAGGGCTATGGCTACACCTTC.

This chain links TRBV6-1 with TRBJ2-7; D call uncertain. Per germline, CDR1 MNHNS and CDR2 SASEGT. This CDR3 comprises 13 residues. Trimming stripped 2 bases from V and 2 bases from J, with 7 bases between. This chain's CDR3 is CASSEWRTYEQYF. CDR3 nucleotides: TGTGCCAGCAGTGAATGGCGGACCTACGAGCAGTACTTC.

This clonotype appeared a few times. The CDR3 bases are TGTGCCAGCAGTCTGGCCGGGACAGACTATGGCTACACCTTC. The encoded protein is CASSLAGTDYGYTF. The chain combines TRBV27 with TRBJ1-2, with 7 bases aligning to TRBD1. This CDR3 has 14 amino acids. V dropped 5 bases and J dropped 3; count of bases not matched to a gene: 6. Germline CDR1 is MNHEY and CDR2 is SMNVEV (reference sequence).

This clonotype was seen at least ten times. This rearrangement joins TRBV20-1 to TRBJ2-4, with 8 nucleotides matching TRBD2. Per germline, CDR1 DFQATT and CDR2 SNEGSKA (reference sequence). Trimming at V came to 5 bases and at J to 2 bases, leaving 2 bases not matched to a gene. The CDR3 contains 13 residues. DNA for the CDR3: TGCAGTGCTCGCGGGGGGCCCAAAAACATTCAGTACTTC. The encoded protein is CSARGGPKNIQYF.

This clonotype was counted between two and nine times. The chain has TRBV15 and TRBJ1-5; 9 positions match TRBD1. Germline V CDR1 and CDR2: LNHNV, YYDKDF (reference sequence). The CDR3 spans 15 residues. V lost 5 bases and J lost 4; bases outside the gene matches: 6. Here the CDR3 reads CATSPDRGGNQPQHF. The CDR3 DNA is TGTGCCACCAGCCCGGACAGGGGAGGGAATCAGCCCCAGCATTTT.

This clonotype appeared a single time. The chain joins TRBV6-5 to TRBJ1-1; 8 bases map to TRBD1. Germline assignment: CDR1 MNHEY and CDR2 SVGAGI. CDR3 length: 15 residues. The V gene end was trimmed by 0 bases and the J gene end by 4 bases; junction bases not matched to a gene: 4. CDR3 residues: CASSYSDRAGTEAFF. Here the CDR3 DNA reads TGTGCCAGCAGTTACTCGGACAGGGCGGGCACTGAAGCTTTCTTT.

The sample holds a few counts of this clonotype. J is TRBJ1-2 and V is TRBV15, with TRBD1 matching over 7 bases. This CDR3 is built from 16 residues. From germline, CDR1 is LNHNV and CDR2 YYDKDF (reference sequence). J lost 3 bases, V lost 4 bases, and 11 bases had no gene match. In DNA form, the CDR3 reads TGTGCCACCAGCACTCGACAGGGCTCTCTTCACTATGGCTACACCTTC. It encodes CATSTRQGSLHYGYTF.

This clonotype was counted a few times. This sequence joins TRBV7-9 and TRBJ1-1; 9 bases map to TRBD1. The CDR3 is 14 residues long. The ends lost 5 bases at V and 5 bases at J; junction bases unmatched: 6. CDR1 and CDR2 (germline): SEHNR, FQNEAQ (reference sequence). CDR3 region: CASSLRDRVTEAFF. The CDR3 DNA follows: TGTGCCAGCAGCCTCCGGGACAGGGTGACTGAAGCTTTCTTT.

Turning to this clonotype: Given a much more abundant clone one base away, this may be a read error. The chain carries TRBV20-1 and TRBJ2-5; perhaps TRBD2 as D (6 bases). This CDR3 spans 12 amino acids. V lost 5 bases to trimming and J lost 4 bases, with 11 bases between them. Germline V CDR1 and CDR2: DFQATT, SNEGSKA (reference sequence). CDR3 region: CSAGGPRETQYF. The CDR3 coding sequence is TGCAGTGCTGGAGGGCCCAGAGAGACCCAGTACTTC.

V gene TRBV4-2 combines with J gene TRBJ2-5, with D unresolved. The J call may be in error: the DNA end matches TRBJ2-7 better. In germline, CDR1 is LGHNA, CDR2 YNFKEQ. The CDR3 extends over 13 amino acids. The CDR3 sequence: CASSQGGKGEQYF. Here the CDR3 DNA reads TGTGCCAGCAGCCAAGGTGGAAAGGGCGAGCAGTACTTC.

This chain joins TRBV27 and TRBJ1-2; D gene unclear. Between the trimmed V and J ends, which lost 2 bases and 4 bases, there was a span of 8 bases. In germline, CDR1 is MNHEY, CDR2 SMNVEV (reference sequence). CDR3 size: 13 residues. The CDR3 DNA reads TGTGCCAGCAGTTTAAACAGCTTCTATGGCTACACCTTC. It encodes CASSLNSFYGYTF.

This clonotype was seen a handful of times. This chain connects TRBV4-3 to TRBJ1-5; D is perhaps TRBD1 (5 bases). CDR1 LGHNA and CDR2 YSLEER come from the germline V gene. The CDR3 sequence is 16 residues long. Trimming pared 0 bases from V and 6 bases from J, leaving 15 bases between. The CDR3 DNA is TGCGCCAGCAGCCAAGATCTATTTATAAGGGGTCAGCCCCAGCATTTT. Its protein is CASSQDLFIRGQPQHF.

Points on this clonotype: This may be a read error, as it is one base from a much larger clone. The V gene is TRBV12-3 or TRBV12-4, the J gene TRBJ1-5; 8 nucleotides agree with TRBD1. This CDR3 contains 14 residues. As DNA, the CDR3 is TGTGCCAGCAGTCCCGGACAGGGCTATCAGCCCCGGCATTTT. It yields the protein CASSPGQGYQPRHF.

DNA for the CDR3: TGTGCCAGCAGCCAAGATAGCCGGGGTCGGGACTATGGCTACACCTTC. Encoded protein: CASSQDSRGRDYGYTF. The gene calls are TRBV14 and TRBJ1-2; D not resolved. The germline CDR1 and CDR2 sequences are SGHDN and FVKESK. The CDR3 spans 16 residues. The V and J ends lost 0 bases and 3 bases respectively, with 14 bases between them.

V gene TRBV14 combines with J gene TRBJ2-4; D remains ambiguous. The CDR3 spans 13 residues. The V gene's germline CDR1 is SGHDN and CDR2 FVKESK. Between the trimmed V and J ends, which lost 4 bases and 8 bases, there was a span of 12 bases. The CDR3 sequence: CASSPSVGYIQYF. The CDR3 DNA is TGTGCCAGCAGCCCCAGTGTGGGGTACATTCAGTACTTC.